The clone carrying this TCR beta chain was seen a few times. The entry originates in a study of control samples from healthy donors and cancer patients. Sequencing was performed with immunoSEQ multiplex PCR; in TCRdb, only in-frame clones are kept and a portion is missing. This table has 250,000 to 300,000 clones, roughly 80% appearing once. V was clipped by 0 bases and J by 10 bases, with 13 bases between them. In germline, CDR1 is SGHAT, CDR2 FQNNGV. The CDR3 extends over 14 amino acids. This receptor was taken from a woman aged 60-75 years with lung cancer. This chain uses TRBV11-2 with TRBJ2-1; D not certain. Sequenced: PBMCs. The CDR3 nucleotides read TGTGCCAGCAGCTTAGATAACTTATCCTGGGAGCAGTTCTTC. This gives the protein CASSLDNLSWEQFF.